A single T cell receptor beta chain is shown here with its context. Its antigen is as yet unknown. V dropped 5 bases and J dropped 1 base, with 11 bases sitting between them. The V gene's germline CDR1 is WNHNN and CDR2 SYGVQD (reference sequence). CDR3 length: 14 amino acids. Prior to sequencing, the ViraFEST assay stimulated PBMC with viral peptide pools, which expanded the antigen-specific CD4+ T cells. Cells that had been cultured for roughly eleven days were the source of isolated CD4+ T cells. Each participant was given two doses of one vaccine (BNT162b2 or mRNA-1273). Culturing of a few million PBMC per well took place with approximately 10 IU/ml IL-2 and 7.5 to 10 ug/ml peptides. The data were taken from a study of vaccination effects on CD4 cells after COVID-19. Repertoires were generated with immunoSEQ multiplex PCR, while TCRdb's copy carries only in-frame clones and drops some. The top ten hold around 1% of the sample, which has around 81,000 clones, more than 60% seen once.

The input for sequencing was CD4+ T cells from PBMCs cultured with HCoV-OC43 spike peptides, taken after COVID-19 vaccination. The subset is: HCoV-OC43 spike overlapping peptide pool stimulation. The chain links TRBV10-1 to TRBJ1-1; D is unclear. The clonotype comes from a human donor who received a COVID-19 vaccine. The CDR3 is CASSFNRRNTEAFF. The DNA for the CDR3 is TGCGCCAGCAGTTTTAACAGACGGAACACTGAAGCTTTCTTT.